This T cell receptor beta chain is drawn from a study of regulatory T cells in long-lasting Graves disease. Broader study findings: Persistent patients shared about 3,000 public clonotypes among themselves. Newly diagnosed patients shared fewer, at more than 850.

Trimming stripped 0 bases from V and 7 bases from J, with 10 bases between. CDR1 is ENHRY, CDR2 SYGVKD, per germline. CDR3 size: 13 residues. As to time point: persistent/refractory GD, antithyroid drugs over 5 years with positive TRAb. There was RNA extracted from PBMCs, and the TCR library was made from it. The TCR beta library used iRepertoire HTBI primers with Arm-PCR amplification of CDR3. MiXCR, run by TCRdb on the multiplex PCR reads, gives a single entry per CDR3 protein. The profile shows more than 300,000 distinct CDR3 sequences, around 19% of them singletons. There are many counts of this clonotype. The antigen remains undetermined.

Sequenced here: peripheral blood mononuclear cells (PBMCs), sampled when the disease was refractory, from a patient treated with antithyroid drugs. The rearrangement joins TRBV10-3 to TRBJ2-7; no firm D call. The source is a female donor with Graves disease. CDR3 sequence (DNA): TGTGCCATCAGTGAGTCGGTCGGCTTAGAGCAGTACTTC. Translated: CAISESVGLEQYF.